This T cell receptor beta chain was captured by sequencing in a study of cytomegalovirus exposure and HLA in healthy donors. Whole-study findings and limits: It was assumed in the presence/absence analyses that sequencing depth was roughly uniform across donors. A later analysis showed TCR association rates differing by HLA locus, peaking at DRB1 and lowest at HLA-C. The likely origin of a cluster of highly shared sequence variants was a sequencing artifact.

Remarks on this clone: What it binds is unknown.

Use of 60 Vbeta and 13 Jbeta primers characterized the PCR. Sequenced by immunoSEQ multiplex PCR; TCRdb stores in-frame clones only, minus some. The table has 150,000 to 200,000 clones, around 68% seen once. With V trimmed by 2 bases and J by 3 bases, 5 bases remained unmatched. The CDR3 length is 15 residues. Germline V lookup: CDR1 MNHEY, CDR2 SMNVEV (reference sequence). The genes are TRBV27 and TRBJ2-7; the match to TRBD1 covers 9 bases. This TCR came from a woman aged 40 to 50 in good health and CMV-seropositive. Input material: PBMCs. CDR3 nucleotide sequence: TGTGCCAGCAGTTTACGGGGACAGGGTATCTACGAGCAGTACTTC. Translated, it gives CASSLRGQGIYEQYF.